The 11 T cell receptor beta chains reported below all come from one sample, sequenced in a study of shared T cell receptors in the human thymus. The repertoire was sequenced with immunoSEQ multiplex PCR; TCRdb's copy has only in-frame clones and lacks some. Of 500,000 to 550,000 clones listed, around 78% are singletons. This same sample was also part of a study on human thymus T cells.

The sequenced material came from thymocytes. The origin of the receptors is a boy under two years old with a congenital heart defect.

CDR3 residues: CASSEGTSGYNEQFF. DNA of the CDR3: TGTGCCAGCAGCGAAGGGACTAGCGGGTACAATGAGCAGTTCTTC. The chain combines TRBV5-6 with TRBJ2-1, with 12 bases identical to TRBD2. This CDR3 region has 15 residues. V lost 4 bases to trimming and J lost 4 bases; unmatched junction nucleotides: 3. The germline CDR1 and CDR2 sequences are SGHDT and YYEEEE. The full variable domain, with the rest looked up from reference TRBV5-6 and TRBJ2-1, is DAGVTQSPTHLIKTRGQQVTLRCSPKSGHDTVSWYQQALGQGPQFIFQYYEEEERQRGNFPDRFSGHQFPNYSSELNVNALLLGDSALYLCASSEGTSGYNEQFFGPGTRLTVL.

The chain combines TRBV12-5 with TRBJ1-1; 11 bases fit TRBD1. The CDR3 runs 15 residues. Germline CDR1 reads LGHNT; CDR2 reads FRNRAP. After removal of 9 bases from V and 6 bases from J, the junction contained 12 bases not matched to a gene. CDR3: CASPGQGVESAEAFF. DNA for the CDR3: TGTGCTAGCCCGGGACAGGGGGTTGAGAGCGCTGAAGCTTTCTTT.

The rearrangement links TRBV29-1 to TRBJ1-4; maybe TRBD1 (5 bases). Per the germline V gene, CDR1 is SQVTM and CDR2 is ANQGSEA. V was trimmed by 4 bases and J by 5 bases, leaving 14 bases between them. CDR3 size: 14 residues. The CDR3 nucleotides are TGCAGCGTTGGAGCAGGGTCCCAAAATGAAAAACTGTTTTTT. Its protein product is CSVGAGSQNEKLFF.

The chain uses TRBV5-8 and TRBJ1-1; the match to TRBD1 covers 8 bases. V gave up 4 bases and J gave up 1 base; unmatched junction bases: 12. Germline V CDR1 and CDR2: SGHTS, YDEGEE. The CDR3 is 17 residues long. CDR3 sequence reads: CASSDRDRRFQNTEAFF. In nucleotides, the CDR3 is TGTGCCAGCAGCGACCGGGACAGGAGATTTCAGAACACTGAAGCTTTCTTT. Drawing the rest from reference TRBV5-8 and TRBJ1-1, the complete variable domain is EAGVTQSPTHLIKTRGQQATLRCSPISGHTSVYWYQQALGLGLQFLLWYDEGEERNRGNFPPRFSGRQFPNYSSELNVNALELEDSALYLCASSDRDRRFQNTEAFFGQGTRLTVV.

The CDR3 coding sequence is TGCGCCAGCACCCTCACGACAGTCGGAGAGACCCAGTACTTC. It is translated as CASTLTTVGETQYF. V and J are TRBV5-1 and TRBJ2-5; TRBD1 is a possible D gene (5 bases). This CDR3 has 14 amino acids. Trimming took 6 bases from V and 4 from J, leaving 16 bases between them. In germline, CDR1 is SGHRS, CDR2 YFSETQ.

This clone was observed a single time. V usage is TRBV6-5 and J usage is TRBJ2-5; no firm D call. CDR1 and CDR2 (germline): MNHEY, SVGAGI. V lost 2 bases and J 2 bases, leaving 9 bases between the germline ends. This CDR3 has 14 residues. This CDR3 reads CASSYRENQETQYF. In DNA, the CDR3 is TGTGCCAGCAGTTACCGAGAGAATCAAGAGACCCAGTACTTC.

This clone was seen a handful of times. This chain uses TRBV11-3 with TRBJ1-2, with 11 bases that match TRBD1. V lost 5 bases, J lost 3 bases, and 5 bases stayed unmatched. The CDR3 runs 15 residues. Germline V gene sequence: CDR1 SGHNT, CDR2 YENEEA. The CDR3 sequence: CASSGGTGGDYGYTF. As DNA, the CDR3 is TGTGCCAGCAGCGGAGGGACAGGGGGAGACTATGGCTACACCTTC.

This chain links TRBV27 with TRBJ2-3, with D uncertain. Germline-derived CDR1 and CDR2 are MNHEY and SMNVEV (reference sequence). The CDR3 length is 13 residues. Trimming cost V 7 bases and J 2 bases, with 10 bases left between them. This CDR3 reads CASTSRVTDTQYF. CDR3 DNA: TGTGCCAGCACCTCCCGGGTCACAGATACGCAGTATTTT.

This clone appeared a few times. The CDR3 sequence is CASIPAGRATYEQYF. CDR3 sequence (DNA): TGTGCCAGCATCCCGGCTGGCAGGGCAACCTACGAGCAGTACTTC. The V gene is TRBV28, the J gene TRBJ2-7, with D possibly being TRBD1 (5 bases). Trimming shortened V by 7 bases and J by 2 bases, and 18 bases separated the two germline ends. The germline V gene encodes CDR1 MDHEN and CDR2 SYDVKM. This CDR3 is 15 amino acids long.

This chain uses TRBV29-1 with TRBJ2-7; 7 bases are shared with TRBD2. The germline CDR1 and CDR2 sequences are SQVTM and ANQGSEA. This CDR3 contains 11 residues. V was clipped by 7 bases and J by 6 bases; unmatched bases: 6. This CDR3 reads CSGGGVGEQYF. The CDR3 DNA reads TGCAGCGGGGGAGGGGTGGGCGAGCAGTACTTC.

The genes are TRBV9 and TRBJ2-3; D unresolved. CDR3 length: 14 residues. Germline CDR1 and CDR2: SGDLS and YYNGEE. V lost 0 bases and J lost 2, with 7 bases in between. This CDR3 reads CASSVGHTTDTQYF. The CDR3 nucleotides read TGTGCCAGCAGCGTAGGACATACCACAGATACGCAGTATTTT.